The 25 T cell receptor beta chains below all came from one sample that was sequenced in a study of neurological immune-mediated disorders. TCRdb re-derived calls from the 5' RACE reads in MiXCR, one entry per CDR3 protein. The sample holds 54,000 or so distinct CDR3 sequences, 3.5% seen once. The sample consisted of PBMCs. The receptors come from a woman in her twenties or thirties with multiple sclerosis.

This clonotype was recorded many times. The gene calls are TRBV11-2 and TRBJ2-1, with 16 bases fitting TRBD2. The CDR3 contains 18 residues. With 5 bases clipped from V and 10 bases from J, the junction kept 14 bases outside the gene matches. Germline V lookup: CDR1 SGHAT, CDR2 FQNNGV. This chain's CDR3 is CASSPNPGTSGGAREQFF. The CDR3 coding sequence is TGTGCCAGCAGCCCTAACCCCGGGACTAGCGGGGGGGCCAGGGAGCAGTTCTTC. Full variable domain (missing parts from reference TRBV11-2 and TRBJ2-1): EAGVAQSPRYKIIEKRQSVAFWCNPISGHATLYWYQQILGQGPKLLIQFQNNGVVDDSQLPKDRFSAERLKGVDSTLKIQPAKLEDSAVYLCASSPNPGTSGGAREQFFGPGTRLTVL.

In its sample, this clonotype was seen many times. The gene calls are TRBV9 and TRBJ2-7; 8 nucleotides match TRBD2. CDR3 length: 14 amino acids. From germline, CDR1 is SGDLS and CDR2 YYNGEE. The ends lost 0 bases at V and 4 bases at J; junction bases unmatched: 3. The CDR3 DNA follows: TGTGCCAGCAGCGTAGCGGCTAGCGGGTACGAGCAGTACTTC. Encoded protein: CASSVAASGYEQYF.

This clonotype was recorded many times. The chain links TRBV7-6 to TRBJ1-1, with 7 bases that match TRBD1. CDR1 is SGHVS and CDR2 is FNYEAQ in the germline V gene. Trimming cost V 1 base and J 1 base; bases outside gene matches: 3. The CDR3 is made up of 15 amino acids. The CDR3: CASSLGPGGNTEAFF. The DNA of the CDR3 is TGTGCCAGCAGCTTAGGGCCAGGGGGGAACACTGAAGCTTTCTTT.

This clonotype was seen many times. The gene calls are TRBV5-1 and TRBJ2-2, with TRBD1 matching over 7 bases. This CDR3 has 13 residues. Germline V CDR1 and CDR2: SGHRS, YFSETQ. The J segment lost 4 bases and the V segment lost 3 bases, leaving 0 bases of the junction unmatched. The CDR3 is CASSSGGTGELFF. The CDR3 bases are TGCGCCAGCAGCTCAGGGGGCACCGGGGAGCTGTTTTTT. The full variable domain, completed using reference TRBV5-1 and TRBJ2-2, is KAGVTQTPRYLIKTRGQQVTLSCSPISGHRSVSWYQQTPGQGLQFLFEYFSETQRNKGNFPGRFSGRQFSNSRSEMNVSTLELGDSALYLCASSSGGTGELFFGEGSRLTVL.

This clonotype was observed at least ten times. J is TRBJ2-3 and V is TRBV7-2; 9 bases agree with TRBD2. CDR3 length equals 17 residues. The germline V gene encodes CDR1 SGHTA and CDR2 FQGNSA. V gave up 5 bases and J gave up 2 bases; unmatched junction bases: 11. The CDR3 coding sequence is TGTGCCAGCAGCCCGGGCTCGGCGGGAGGGACCACAGATACGCAGTATTTT. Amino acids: CASSPGSAGGTTDTQYF.

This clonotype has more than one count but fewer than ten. CDR3 sequence (DNA): TGTGCCATCAGACCCACTAGCGCCGGGGAGCTGTTTTTT. This gives the protein CAIRPTSAGELFF. This sequence joins TRBV10-3 and TRBJ2-2, with TRBD2 identical over 7 bases. Germline CDR1 ENHRY, CDR2 SYGVKD. This CDR3 is built from 13 residues. The V gene end was trimmed by 6 bases and the J gene end by 6 bases; junction bases not matched to a gene: 4.

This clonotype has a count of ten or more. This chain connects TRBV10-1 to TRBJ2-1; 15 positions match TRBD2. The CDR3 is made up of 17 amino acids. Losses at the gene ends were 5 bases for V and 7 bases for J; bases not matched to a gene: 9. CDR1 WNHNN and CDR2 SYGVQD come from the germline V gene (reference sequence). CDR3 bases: TGCGCCAGCAGTTCTCCCGGGACTAGCGGGGGGCGAAATGAGCAGTTCTTC. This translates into CASSSPGTSGGRNEQFF.

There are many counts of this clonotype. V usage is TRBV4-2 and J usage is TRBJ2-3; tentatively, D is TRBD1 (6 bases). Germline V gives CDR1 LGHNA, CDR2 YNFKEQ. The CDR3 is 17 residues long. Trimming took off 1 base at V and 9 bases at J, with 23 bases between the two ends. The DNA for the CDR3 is TGTGCCAGCAGCCAAGGTTCGGGCTCGTCAGTTGGGGGCACGCAGTATTTT. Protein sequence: CASSQGSGSSVGGTQYF.

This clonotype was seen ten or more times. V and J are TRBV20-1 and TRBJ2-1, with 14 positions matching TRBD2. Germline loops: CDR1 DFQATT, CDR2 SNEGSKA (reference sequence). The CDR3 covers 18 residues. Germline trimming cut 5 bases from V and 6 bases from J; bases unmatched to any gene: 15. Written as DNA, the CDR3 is TGCAGTGCTGCGGGACTAGCGGGAGATCCTCTCTTCGGCAATGAGCAGTTCTTC. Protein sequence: CSAAGLAGDPLFGNEQFF.

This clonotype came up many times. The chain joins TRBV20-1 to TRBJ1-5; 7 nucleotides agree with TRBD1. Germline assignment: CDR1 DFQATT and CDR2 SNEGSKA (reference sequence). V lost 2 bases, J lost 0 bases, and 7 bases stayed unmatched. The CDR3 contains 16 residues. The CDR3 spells CSARRGGLNSNQPQHF. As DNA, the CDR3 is TGCAGTGCTAGAAGAGGGGGCCTAAATAGCAATCAGCCCCAGCATTTT.

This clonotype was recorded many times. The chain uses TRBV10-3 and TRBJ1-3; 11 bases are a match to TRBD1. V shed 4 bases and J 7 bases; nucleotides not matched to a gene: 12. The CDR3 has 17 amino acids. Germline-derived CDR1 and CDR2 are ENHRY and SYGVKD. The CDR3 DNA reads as TGTGCCATCAGTGCCACTCAGGGACAGGGGGACCCGAACACCATATATTTT. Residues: CAISATQGQGDPNTIYF.

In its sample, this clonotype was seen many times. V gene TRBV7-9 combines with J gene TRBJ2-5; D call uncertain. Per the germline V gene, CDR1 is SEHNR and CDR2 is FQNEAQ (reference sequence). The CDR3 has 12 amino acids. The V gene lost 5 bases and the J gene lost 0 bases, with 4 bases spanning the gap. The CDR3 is CASSLHQETQYF. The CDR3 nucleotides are TGTGCCAGCAGCCTTCACCAAGAGACCCAGTACTTC. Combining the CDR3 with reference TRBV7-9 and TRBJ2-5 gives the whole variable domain DTGVSQNPRHKITKRGQNVTFRCDPISEHNRLYWYRQTLGQGPEFLTYFQNEAQLEKSRLLSDRFSAERPKGSFSTLEIQRTEQGDSAMYLCASSLHQETQYFGPGTRLLVL.

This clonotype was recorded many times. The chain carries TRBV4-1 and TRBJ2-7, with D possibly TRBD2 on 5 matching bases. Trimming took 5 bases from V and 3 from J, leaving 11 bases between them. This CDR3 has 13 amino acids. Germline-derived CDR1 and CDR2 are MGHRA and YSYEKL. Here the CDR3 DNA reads TGCGCCAGCAGCACCAGTCGGGACTACGAGCAGTACTTC. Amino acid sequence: CASSTSRDYEQYF.

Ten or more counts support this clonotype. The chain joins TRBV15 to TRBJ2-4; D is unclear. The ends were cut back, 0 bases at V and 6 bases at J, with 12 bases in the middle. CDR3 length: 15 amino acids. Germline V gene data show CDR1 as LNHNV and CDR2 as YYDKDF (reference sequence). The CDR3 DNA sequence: TGTGCCACCAGCAGAGATCTCCCAGGAATAAACATTCAGTACTTC. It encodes CATSRDLPGINIQYF. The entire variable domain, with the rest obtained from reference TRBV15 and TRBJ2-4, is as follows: DAMVIQNPRYQVTQFGKPVTLSCSQTLNHNVMYWYQQKSSQAPKLLFHYYDKDFNNEADTPDNFQSRRPNTSFCFLDIRSPGLGDTAMYLCATSRDLPGINIQYFGAGTRLSVL.

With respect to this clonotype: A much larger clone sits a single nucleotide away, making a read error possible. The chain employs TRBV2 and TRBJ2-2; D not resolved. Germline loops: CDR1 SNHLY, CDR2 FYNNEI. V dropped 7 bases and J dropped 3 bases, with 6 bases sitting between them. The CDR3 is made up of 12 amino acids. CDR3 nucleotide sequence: TGTGCCAGCACCAAGGACACCGGGGAGCTGTTTTTT. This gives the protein CASTKDTGELFF.

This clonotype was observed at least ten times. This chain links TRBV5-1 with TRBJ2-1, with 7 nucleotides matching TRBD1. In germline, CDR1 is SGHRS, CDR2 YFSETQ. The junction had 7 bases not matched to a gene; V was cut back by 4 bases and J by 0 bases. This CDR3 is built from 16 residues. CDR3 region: CASSLGGFSSYNEQFF. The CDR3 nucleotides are TGCGCCAGCAGCCTAGGGGGCTTCAGCTCCTACAATGAGCAGTTCTTC.

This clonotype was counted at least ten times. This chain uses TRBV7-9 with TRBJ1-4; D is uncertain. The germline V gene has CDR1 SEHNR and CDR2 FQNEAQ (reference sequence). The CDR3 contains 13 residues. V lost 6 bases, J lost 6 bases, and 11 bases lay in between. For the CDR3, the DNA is TGTGCCAGCAGTAATAGTTTAGATGAAAAACTGTTTTTT. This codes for CASSNSLDEKLFF.

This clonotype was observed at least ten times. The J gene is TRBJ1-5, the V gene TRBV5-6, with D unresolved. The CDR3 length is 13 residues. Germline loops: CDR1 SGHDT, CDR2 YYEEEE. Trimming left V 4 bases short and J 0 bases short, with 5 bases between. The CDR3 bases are TGTGCCAGCAGCGGAGGTAGCAATCAGCCCCAGCATTTT. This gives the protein CASSGGSNQPQHF.

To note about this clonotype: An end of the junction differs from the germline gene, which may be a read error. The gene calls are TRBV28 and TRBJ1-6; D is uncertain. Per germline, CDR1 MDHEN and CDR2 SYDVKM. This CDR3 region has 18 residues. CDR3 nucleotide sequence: TGTGCCAGCAGTTTACCAGGAGCCACGGGGTCCTATAATTCACCCCTCAACTTT. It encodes CASSLPGATGSYNSPLNF.

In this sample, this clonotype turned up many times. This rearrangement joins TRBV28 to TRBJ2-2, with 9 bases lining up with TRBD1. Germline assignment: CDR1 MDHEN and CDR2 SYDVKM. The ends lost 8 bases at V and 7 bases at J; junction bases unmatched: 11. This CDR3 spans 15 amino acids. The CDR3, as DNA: TGTGCCAGCGTGCCCGGGACAGGGAAAGGCGGGGAGCTGTTTTTT. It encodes CASVPGTGKGGELFF.

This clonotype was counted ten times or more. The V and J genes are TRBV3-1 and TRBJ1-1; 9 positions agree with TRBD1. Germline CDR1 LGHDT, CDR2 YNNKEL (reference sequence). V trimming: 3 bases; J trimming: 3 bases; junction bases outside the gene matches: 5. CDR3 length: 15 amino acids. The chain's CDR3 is CASSQWGQGHTEAFF. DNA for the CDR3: TGTGCCAGCAGCCAGTGGGGACAGGGCCACACTGAAGCTTTCTTT.

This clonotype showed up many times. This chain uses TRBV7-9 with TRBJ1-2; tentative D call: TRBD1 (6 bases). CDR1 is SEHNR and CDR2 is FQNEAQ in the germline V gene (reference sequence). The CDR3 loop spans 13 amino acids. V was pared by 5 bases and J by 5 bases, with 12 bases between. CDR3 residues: CASSPRDNYGYTF. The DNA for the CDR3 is TGTGCCAGCAGCCCACGGGACAATTATGGCTACACCTTC.

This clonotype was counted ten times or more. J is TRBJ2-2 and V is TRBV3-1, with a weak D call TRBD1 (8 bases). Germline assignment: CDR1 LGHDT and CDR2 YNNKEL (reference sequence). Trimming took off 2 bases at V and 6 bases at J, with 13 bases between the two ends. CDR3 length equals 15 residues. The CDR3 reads CASSQTTGGAGELFF. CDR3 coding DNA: TGTGCCAGCAGCCAAACTACAGGGGGGGCCGGGGAGCTGTTTTTT.

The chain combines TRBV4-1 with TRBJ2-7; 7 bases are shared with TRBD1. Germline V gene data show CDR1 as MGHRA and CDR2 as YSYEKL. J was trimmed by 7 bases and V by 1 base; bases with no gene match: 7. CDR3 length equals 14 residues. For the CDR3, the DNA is TGCGCCAGCAGCCAAGTAAAGGGGGCGAAAGAGCAGTACTTC. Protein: CASSQVKGAKEQYF.

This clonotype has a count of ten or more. The CDR3 nucleotides read TGTGCCATCAGTGAACCCCGACTAGCGGGTGGAGATGAGCAGTTCTTC. Translated, it gives CAISEPRLAGGDEQFF. The V gene is TRBV10-3, the J gene TRBJ2-1; 10 nucleotides agree with TRBD2. This CDR3 has 16 amino acids. Trimming at V came to 3 bases and at J to 8 bases, leaving 10 bases not matched to a gene. The germline V gene has CDR1 ENHRY and CDR2 SYGVKD.